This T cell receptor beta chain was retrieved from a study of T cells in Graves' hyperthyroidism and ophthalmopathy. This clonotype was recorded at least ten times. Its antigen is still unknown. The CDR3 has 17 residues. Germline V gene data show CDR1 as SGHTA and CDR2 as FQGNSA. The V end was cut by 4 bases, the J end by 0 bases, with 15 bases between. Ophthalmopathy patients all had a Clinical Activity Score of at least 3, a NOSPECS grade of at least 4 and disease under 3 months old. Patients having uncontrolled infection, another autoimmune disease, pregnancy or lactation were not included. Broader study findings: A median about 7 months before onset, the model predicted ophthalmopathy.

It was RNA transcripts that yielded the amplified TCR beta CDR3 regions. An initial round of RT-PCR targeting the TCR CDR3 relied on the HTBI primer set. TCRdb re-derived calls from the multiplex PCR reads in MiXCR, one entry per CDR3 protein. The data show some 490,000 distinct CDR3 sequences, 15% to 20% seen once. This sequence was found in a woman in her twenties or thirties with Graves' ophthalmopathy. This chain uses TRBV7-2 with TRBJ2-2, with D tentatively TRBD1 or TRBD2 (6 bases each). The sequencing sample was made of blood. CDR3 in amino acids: CASSSRDKGSNTGELFF. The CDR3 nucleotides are TGTGCCAGCAGCTCGCGGGACAAGGGCTCGAACACCGGGGAGCTGTTTTTT.